This T cell receptor (beta chain) derives from a study of memory CD4+ T cells and cytomegalovirus serostatus. TCRdb's copy holds only in-frame clones and misses some; the assay was immunoSEQ multiplex PCR. Counted here are approximately 65,000 clones, 77% occurring once; the ten biggest clones make up almost 0.9%. About this clone itself: The antigen remains unidentified.

The CDR3 has 15 residues. Germline-derived CDR1 and CDR2 are SGDLS and YYNGEE. The germline V and J ends were trimmed by 3 bases and 5 bases, with 17 bases remaining between them. Single viable CD3+CD4+CD8-CD45RO+ cells were sorted as the memory CD4+ T cells. Study-wide results and limits: CD4+ memory repertoires contained about two fifths of the 164 reported CMV TCRbeta sequences. Repertoires predicted CMV serostatus with median bootstrapped AUC of 0.95. Suggested: most of the CMV-linked TCR signature lies in CD4+ memory cells.

The chain joins TRBV9 to TRBJ2-5, with D perhaps matching TRBD2 (5 bases). This sequence originates from an adult in good health and CMV-seronegative. Sequenced: memory CD4+ T cells from blood. The CDR3 bases are TGTGCCAGCAGCGGAGGGCAAGGAGGCCGGGAGACCCAGTACTTC. Translation: CASSGGQGGRETQYF.